The rows below give T cell receptor beta chains drawn from one sample of a study of cytomegalovirus exposure and HLA in healthy donors. TCRdb's copy holds only in-frame clones and misses some; the assay was immunoSEQ multiplex PCR. Among 190,000 or so clones listed, 79% were seen once. Material: PBMCs. The receptors were sampled from a male donor in good health and CMV-seropositive. CDR3s include the opening cysteine and the closing phenylalanine or tryptophan. The order of the fields is D gene, CDR3 length, J gene, V gene, clone size, CDR3 DNA, CDR3 protein. The D gene is left open where the match is weak. Some rows mark clone size as missing; the rest say once, few, many or name a class of expanded clone.

D: -
length: 16
J: TRBJ2-7
V: TRBV19
size: -
DNA: TGTGCCAGTAGTATGCGAACTCCGGGACTTTCCTACGAGCAGTACTTC
CDR3: CASSMRTPGLSYEQYF

D: -
length: 11
J: TRBJ1-2
V: TRBV7-2
size: -
DNA: TGTGCCAGCAATTCCCCAGGGGGCTACACCTTC
CDR3: CASNSPGGYTF

D: -
length: 16
J: TRBJ2-2
V: TRBV27
size: -
DNA: TGTGCCAGCAGCCCCCGGGGGAATATTTTGGCCGGGGAGCTGTTTTTT
CDR3: CASSPRGNILAGELFF

D: TRBD1
length: 16
J: TRBJ1-1
V: TRBV9
size: -
DNA: TGTGCCAGCAGCCCGCGGCCCCCAGGGGGGAACACTGAAGCTTTCTTT
CDR3: CASSPRPPGGNTEAFF

D: -
length: 14
J: TRBJ2-5
V: TRBV5-4
size: few
DNA: TGTGCCAGCAGCCCACTGACGGGGGTTAGGACCCAGTACTTC
CDR3: CASSPLTGVRTQYF

D: -
length: 15
J: TRBJ1-3
V: TRBV5-1
size: -
DNA: TGCGCCAGCAGCTTACAGGGAGTAGCTGGAAACACCATATATTTT
CDR3: CASSLQGVAGNTIYF

D: TRBD2
length: 16
J: TRBJ2-1
V: TRBV19
size: once
DNA: TGTGCCAGTAGTATAGCTTTAGGGACTAGTCTCTATGAGCAGTTCTTC
CDR3: CASSIALGTSLYEQFF

D: -
length: 11
J: TRBJ2-2
V: TRBV6-5
size: -
DNA: TGTGCCAGCAGGGGGGCAAGGGAGCTGTTTTTT
CDR3: CASRGARELFF

D: TRBD1
length: 15
J: TRBJ1-1
V: TRBV7-2
size: few
DNA: TGTGCCAGCAGCTTTCGGGGACAGAAGAACACTGAAGCTTTCTTT
CDR3: CASSFRGQKNTEAFF

D: -
length: 15
J: TRBJ2-7
V: TRBV7-9
size: few
DNA: TGTGCCAGCAGCTTATCGTTAGTGGTCTCCTACGAGCAGTACTTC
CDR3: CASSLSLVVSYEQYF

D: -
length: 13
J: TRBJ2-7
V: TRBV6-6
size: -
DNA: TGTGCCAGCAGCTCCGGGACAAACTACGAGCAGTACTTC
CDR3: CASSSGTNYEQYF

D: -
length: 15
J: TRBJ1-1
V: TRBV19
size: -
DNA: TGTGCCAGTAGTTTCGGAGGGAGGGGTAACACTGAAGCTTTCTTT
CDR3: CASSFGGRGNTEAFF

D: -
length: 16
J: TRBJ1-4
V: TRBV4-3
size: -
DNA: TGCGCCAGCAGCCAAGATCTCGCCGGGAGGGGGGAAAAACTGTTTTTT
CDR3: CASSQDLAGRGEKLFF

D: TRBD2
length: 18
J: TRBJ2-1
V: TRBV9
size: -
DNA: TGTGCCAGCAGCGGAACTAGCGGGGGGGCCGTGTCCTACAATGAGCAGTTCTTC
CDR3: CASSGTSGGAVSYNEQFF

D: -
length: 15
J: TRBJ2-2
V: TRBV18
size: -
DNA: TGTGCCAGCTCACCACGGACTCATAACACCGGGGAGCTGTTTTTT
CDR3: CASSPRTHNTGELFF

D: -
length: 13
J: TRBJ1-1
V: TRBV28
size: once
DNA: TGTGCCAGCAGTCCGGGATGGGGCACTGAAGCTTTCTTT
CDR3: CASSPGWGTEAFF

D: -
length: 13
J: TRBJ1-2
V: TRBV28
size: -
DNA: TGTGCCAGCAGTAGGACAAGTAACTATGGCTACACCTTC
CDR3: CASSRTSNYGYTF

D: -
length: 14
J: TRBJ1-5
V: TRBV6-5
size: few
DNA: TGTGCCAGCAGTCCCTATAGTAGCAATCAGCCCCAGCATTTT
CDR3: CASSPYSSNQPQHF

D: -
length: 15
J: TRBJ2-2
V: TRBV7-3
size: few
DNA: TGTGCCAGCAGCTTACACAGGGGGGGTTCCGGGGAGCTGTTTTTT
CDR3: CASSLHRGGSGELFF

D: TRBD1
length: 15
J: TRBJ1-2
V: TRBV9
size: once
DNA: TGTGCCAGCAGCCATAAACAGGGGTTTGGGTATGGCTACACCTTC
CDR3: CASSHKQGFGYGYTF

D: TRBD1
length: 16
J: TRBJ2-7
V: TRBV11-2
size: -
DNA: TGTGCCAGCAGCTTAGGAGGGGGACAGGGGGCATACGAGCAGTACTTC
CDR3: CASSLGGGQGAYEQYF

D: -
length: 16
J: TRBJ2-7
V: TRBV18
size: -
DNA: TGTGCCAGCTCACCAAGACGACAGTCGAGCTCCTACGAGCAGTACTTC
CDR3: CASSPRRQSSSYEQYF

D: -
length: 16
J: TRBJ2-3
V: TRBV27
size: -
DNA: TGTGCCAGCAGTTCCACTGCCTCAGGATTGACAGATACGCAGTATTTT
CDR3: CASSSTASGLTDTQYF

D: TRBD1
length: 18
J: TRBJ1-6
V: TRBV11-2
size: -
DNA: TGTGCCAGCAGCCGAGCTACAGGGGGTGGGTCCTATAATTCACCCCTCCACTTT
CDR3: CASSRATGGGSYNSPLHF

D: -
length: 13
J: TRBJ1-5
V: TRBV11-1
size: -
DNA: TGTGCCAGCAGCCCGGGGGTTCTTCAGCCCCAGCATTTT
CDR3: CASSPGVLQPQHF

D: TRBD1
length: 16
J: TRBJ1-2
V: TRBV6-1
size: once
DNA: TGTGCCAGCAGTGTGGGGACAGGGAAAGTTACCAGTGGCTACACCTTC
CDR3: CASSVGTGKVTSGYTF

D: TRBD1
length: 14
J: TRBJ2-7
V: TRBV6-5
size: -
DNA: TGTGCCAGCAGTTACGGGACAGACACCTACGAGCAGTACTTC
CDR3: CASSYGTDTYEQYF

D: -
length: 14
J: TRBJ2-5
V: TRBV4-1
size: few
DNA: TGCGCCAGCAGCCAAGCACTAGCAAGGGAGACCCAGTACTTC
CDR3: CASSQALARETQYF

D: TRBD1
length: 15
J: TRBJ1-6
V: TRBV7-8
size: few
DNA: TGTGCCAGCAGCCCCGGACAGGGACTGGATTCACCCCTCCACTTT
CDR3: CASSPGQGLDSPLHF

D: TRBD2
length: 19
J: TRBJ2-1
V: TRBV4-3
size: -
DNA: TGCGCCAGCAGCACTCAAGGAAGCGGGAGGGCCGAGGCCTACAATGAGCAGTTCTTC
CDR3: CASSTQGSGRAEAYNEQFF

D: TRBD2
length: 16
J: TRBJ2-2
V: TRBV4-3
size: -
DNA: TGCGCCAGCAGCCAAGGGGCGGGGGGGCCGGTCGGGGAGCTGTTTTTT
CDR3: CASSQGAGGPVGELFF